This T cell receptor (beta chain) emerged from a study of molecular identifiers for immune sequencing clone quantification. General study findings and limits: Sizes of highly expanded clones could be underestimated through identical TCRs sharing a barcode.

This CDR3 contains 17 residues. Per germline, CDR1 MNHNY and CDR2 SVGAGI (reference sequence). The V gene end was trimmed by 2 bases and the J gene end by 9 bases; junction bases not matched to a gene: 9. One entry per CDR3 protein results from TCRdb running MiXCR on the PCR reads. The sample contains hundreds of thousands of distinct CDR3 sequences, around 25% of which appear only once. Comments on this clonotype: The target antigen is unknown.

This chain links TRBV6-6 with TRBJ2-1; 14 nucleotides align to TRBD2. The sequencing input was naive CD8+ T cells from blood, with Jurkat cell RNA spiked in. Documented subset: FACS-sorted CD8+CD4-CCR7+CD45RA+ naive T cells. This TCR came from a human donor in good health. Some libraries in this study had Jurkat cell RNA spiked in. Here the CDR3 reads CASSYTGTSGSVAEQFF. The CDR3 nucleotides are TGTGCCAGCAGTTACACCGGGACTAGCGGGAGTGTTGCTGAGCAGTTCTTC.